This TCR beta chain was captured in a study of patients and donors after allogeneic stem cell transplantation. The CDR3 is 13 amino acids. V was shortened by 8 bases and J by 4 bases, with 14 bases between the two germline ends. Germline-derived CDR1 and CDR2 are SNHLY and FYNNEI. In TCRdb, the RT-PCR reads were re-called with MiXCR into one record per CDR3 protein. The sample lists 150,000 to 200,000 distinct CDR3 sequences, roughly two fifths occurring once. The chain has TRBV2 and TRBJ1-1, with TRBD1 as a possible D gene (5 bases). This TCR was recovered from a human donor who was either an allogeneic HSCT recipient or a stem cell or donor lymphocyte infusion donor (not recorded which). It is not recorded whose cells these are; they may come from a transplant donor. The material sequenced was blood, either unsorted or a sorted T cell fraction (not recorded which). CDR3 region: CASVRVGGTEAFF. The CDR3 region has the DNA TGTGCCAGCGTTAGGGTTGGGGGCACTGAAGCTTTCTTT.